This T cell receptor (beta chain) was retrieved from a study of blood T cell repertoires in COVID-19. The CDR3 covers 15 residues. Trimming removed 2 bases from V and 10 bases from J, with 18 bases in between. Germline-derived CDR1 and CDR2 are MNHEY and SVGAGI. Profiling relied on immunoSEQ multiplex PCR, and the TCRdb table lists in-frame clones only, not all of them. Counted here are just over 650,000 clones, around 89% occurring once; the ten biggest clones make up roughly 0.25%. The TCR originated in a woman aged 18-29 years with acute or convalescent COVID-19. Sequenced material: peripheral blood. The J gene is TRBJ1-3, the V gene TRBV6-5; maybe TRBD1 (5 bases). The CDR3 reads CASSYSRGLEGTIYF. The CDR3 nucleotides are TGTGCCAGCAGTTACAGTCGGGGGTTGGAGGGGACCATATATTTT.